These 26 T cell receptor beta chains originate from one sample sequenced in a study of type 1 and type 2 diabetes patients. Genomic DNA was the PCR template. Multiplex PCR with 30 forward and 13 reverse primers amplified the TCR beta CDR3. In TCRdb, the multiplex PCR reads were re-called with MiXCR into one record per CDR3 protein. The repertoire includes about 250,000 distinct CDR3 sequences, over 45% of them detected once, and roughly 13% sits in the top ten. The specimen sequenced was peripheral blood mononuclear cells (PBMCs). These receptor sequences come from a young man with type 2 diabetes.

The rearrangement uses TRBV7-3 and TRBJ1-1; D ambiguous. The ends were cut back, 5 bases at V and 5 bases at J, with 15 bases in the middle. Germline CDR1 is SGHTA and CDR2 is FQGTGA. The CDR3 consists of 14 residues. In nucleotides, the CDR3 is TGTGCCAGCAGCCAACCCGCCCTGAGGACTGAAGCTTTCTTT. Amino acids: CASSQPALRTEAFF. The full variable domain, completed using reference TRBV7-3 and TRBJ1-1, is GAGVSQTPSNKVTEKGKYVELRCDPISGHTALYWYRQSLGQGPEFLIYFQGTGAADDSGLPNDRFFAVRPEGSVSTLKIQRTERGDSAVYLCASSQPALRTEAFFGQGTRLTVV.

The chain carries TRBV4-1 and TRBJ1-6, with D uncertain. The CDR3 sequence is 14 residues long. Trimming stripped 0 bases from V and 9 bases from J, with 9 bases between. Germline CDR1 reads MGHRA; CDR2 reads YSYEKL. CDR3 nucleotide sequence: TGCGCCAGCAGCCAAGATTTCGGCAGTTCACCCCTCCACTTT. It translates to CASSQDFGSSPLHF.

This clonotype was recorded at least ten times. The chain combines TRBV2 with TRBJ1-1; no firm D call. Germline loops: CDR1 SNHLY, CDR2 FYNNEI. V lost 9 bases and J 5 bases, leaving 10 bases between the germline ends. CDR3 size: 11 residues. The CDR3 region has the DNA TGTGCCAGAGACATCAAAACTGAAGCTTTCTTT. It yields the protein CARDIKTEAFF.

This clonotype was detected ten times or more. The chain combines TRBV15 with TRBJ1-1; possible D gene TRBD1, 6 bases. Germline V gene sequence: CDR1 LNHNV, CDR2 YYDKDF (reference sequence). V lost 5 bases, J lost 3 bases, and 22 bases lay in between. CDR3 size: 17 residues. CDR3 loop: CATSLTQGGPTDTEAFF. The CDR3 DNA follows: TGTGCCACCAGCCTAACTCAAGGGGGGCCGACGGACACTGAAGCTTTCTTT.

The chain uses TRBV29-1 and TRBJ2-7, with a tentative D call TRBD2 (5 bases). The V gene's germline CDR1 is SQVTM and CDR2 ANQGSEA. This CDR3 contains 14 residues. The V gene lost 2 bases and the J gene lost 2 bases, with 13 bases spanning the gap. CDR3 region: CSVESGIGTYEQYF. CDR3 coding DNA: TGCAGCGTTGAAAGCGGTATCGGGACCTACGAGCAGTACTTC.

The chain uses TRBV7-8 and TRBJ2-1, with 10 bases identical to TRBD1. The CDR3 covers 16 residues. The germline CDR1 and CDR2 sequences are SGHVS and FQNEAQ. The J segment lost 3 bases and the V segment lost 4 bases, leaving 6 bases of the junction unmatched. The DNA of the CDR3 is TGTGCCAGCAGCTGGGGGACAGGGGTGAGCTACAATGAGCAGTTCTTC. Encoded protein: CASSWGTGVSYNEQFF. The full variable domain, with the rest looked up from reference TRBV7-8 and TRBJ2-1, is GAGVSQSPRYKVAKRGQDVALRCDPISGHVSLFWYQQALGQGPEFLTYFQNEAQLDKSGLPSDRFFAERPEGSVSTLKIQRTQQEDSAVYLCASSWGTGVSYNEQFFGPGTRLTVL.

This sequence joins TRBV2 and TRBJ1-5, with D uncertain. This CDR3 comprises 14 residues. V lost 4 bases and J 5 bases, leaving 12 bases between the germline ends. Germline CDR1 reads SNHLY; CDR2 reads FYNNEI. CDR3 protein: CASSVSSIYQPQHF. In nucleotides, the CDR3 is TGTGCCAGCAGTGTATCCAGTATCTATCAGCCCCAGCATTTT.

The chain has TRBV12-3 or TRBV12-4 and TRBJ2-1; D gene ambiguous. The length of the CDR3 is 14 residues. The V and J ends lost 2 bases and 6 bases respectively, with 11 bases between them. The CDR3, as DNA: TGTGCCAGCAGTTTATCGGGCCTCAGCAATGAGCAGTTCTTC. Its translation: CASSLSGLSNEQFF.

In the case of this clonotype: At one boundary the junction diverges from the germline segment, which might be a read error. This chain uses TRBV19 with TRBJ2-2, with D maybe TRBD1 (5 bases). The CDR3 loop spans 14 amino acids. The germline CDR1 and CDR2 sequences are LNHDA and SQIVND (reference sequence). Written as DNA, the CDR3 is TGTGCCAGTAGTGGGCCAGGGAACATCGGGGAGCTGTTTTTT. It translates to CASSGPGNIGELFF.

The chain combines TRBV7-2 with TRBJ1-1, with D uncertain. Trimming pared 5 bases from V and 5 bases from J, leaving 6 bases between. The CDR3 runs to 11 residues. Germline V gene sequence: CDR1 SGHTA, CDR2 FQGNSA. CDR3 sequence: CASSQMTEAFF. The CDR3 nucleotides read TGTGCCAGCAGCCAGATGACTGAAGCTTTCTTT. Full variable domain (rest looked up from reference TRBV7-2 and TRBJ1-1): GAGVSQSPSNKVTEKGKDVELRCDPISGHTALYWYRQSLGQGLEFLIYFQGNSAPDKSGLPSDRFSAERTGGSVSTLTIQRTQQEDSAVYLCASSQMTEAFFGQGTRLTVV.

This chain uses TRBV20-1 with TRBJ2-5, with 10 bases matching TRBD2. The V gene's germline CDR1 is DFQATT and CDR2 SNEGSKA (reference sequence). Germline trimming cut 3 bases from V and 4 bases from J; bases unmatched to any gene: 5. The CDR3 totals 14 residues. CDR3 DNA sequence: TGCAGTGCTAGGGAAGTAGCGGGAGGAGAGACCCAGTACTTC. Its translation: CSAREVAGGETQYF.

Only a few counts were recorded for this clonotype. This chain links TRBV5-1 with TRBJ2-7; D gene unclear. The CDR3 consists of 13 residues. V was cut by 3 bases and J by 4 bases, with 11 bases left in between. CDR1 is SGHRS, CDR2 YFSETQ, per germline. The CDR3 nucleotides are TGCGCCAGCAGCTCGGTAGCTGGGTACGAGCAGTACTTC. This codes for CASSSVAGYEQYF.

V is TRBV5-1 and J is TRBJ2-5; 10 bases fit TRBD1. The CDR3 sequence is 13 residues long. The V and J ends lost 7 bases and 5 bases, in that order; junction bases with no gene match: 5. Germline V gene lookup returns CDR1 SGHRS and CDR2 YFSETQ. CDR3 nucleotide sequence: TGCGCCAGCGGCCGGGACAGGGGTGAGACCCAGTACTTC. Translating gives CASGRDRGETQYF.

This clonotype was recorded only once. V and J are TRBV18 and TRBJ2-5, with TRBD1 matching 9 bases. Looked up from germline, CDR1 is KGHSH and CDR2 is LQKENI. The V and J ends lost 5 bases and 3 bases, in that order; junction bases with no gene match: 7. The length of the CDR3 is 15 residues. The CDR3, as DNA: TGTGCCAGCTCATCGGGAAGGACAGGGGAAGAGACCCAGTACTTC. Its translation is CASSSGRTGEETQYF.

The chain joins TRBV30 to TRBJ1-5; D is ambiguous. The CDR3 has 13 amino acids. V shed 1 base and J shed 4 bases, with 8 bases lying between them. Per germline, CDR1 GTSNPN and CDR2 SVGIG (reference sequence). CDR3 sequence reads: CAWSGTYNQPQHF. In DNA, the CDR3 is TGTGCCTGGAGTGGGACCTATAATCAGCCCCAGCATTTT.

The chain recombines TRBV27 with TRBJ1-1; 7 positions agree with TRBD1. V was pared by 10 bases and J by 4 bases, with 6 bases of the junction left unmatched. CDR1 is MNHEY, CDR2 SMNVEV, per germline (reference sequence). The CDR3 has 12 amino acids. CDR3 residues: CAITPGGTEAFF. CDR3 sequence (DNA): TGTGCCATCACCCCAGGGGGCACTGAAGCTTTCTTT.

The sample holds a few counts of this clonotype. The gene calls are TRBV19 and TRBJ2-5; 9 nucleotides align to TRBD1. The germline CDR1 and CDR2 sequences are LNHDA and SQIVND (reference sequence). The CDR3 has 15 amino acids. Losses at the gene ends were 3 bases for V and 2 bases for J; bases not matched to a gene: 4. The DNA of the CDR3 is TGTGCCAGTAGTATCCCAGGACAGGGGCAAGAGACCCAGTACTTC. It specifies CASSIPGQGQETQYF.

The chain couples TRBV6-5 to TRBJ1-5; D is unclear. Germline CDR1 reads MNHEY; CDR2 reads SVGAGI. This CDR3 has 11 residues. V was shortened by 5 bases and J by 11 bases, with 10 bases between the two germline ends. This chain's CDR3 is CASSGLGAQHF. The CDR3, as DNA: TGTGCCAGCAGTGGACTTGGGGCCCAGCATTTT.

About this clonotype itself: The junction does not match germline at one end; this may be a read error. The V gene is TRBV10-1, the J gene TRBJ1-6; D ambiguous. This CDR3 region has 14 residues. Germline CDR1 is WNHNN and CDR2 is SYGVQD (reference sequence). This CDR3 reads CAPAGISDNSPLHF. The CDR3 DNA reads TGCGCCCCCGCGGGTATCTCCGATAATTCACCCCTCCACTTT.

As for this clonotype: Being one base from a much bigger clone, this may be a read error. This chain connects TRBV19 to TRBJ1-4; D perhaps matches TRBD1 (5 bases). The germline CDR1 and CDR2 sequences are LNHDA and SQIVND (reference sequence). The V gene lost 5 bases and the J gene lost 11 bases, with 12 bases spanning the gap. This CDR3 has 12 amino acids. Here the CDR3 DNA reads TGTGCCAGTAGTCACCAACGGGGCAAACTGTTTTTT. Protein: CASSHQRGKLFF.

V usage is TRBV30 and J usage is TRBJ2-7; D gene unclear. Germline V CDR1 and CDR2: GTSNPN, SVGIG (reference sequence). V lost 1 base, J lost 4 bases, and 14 bases lay in between. The CDR3 has 14 residues. DNA of the CDR3: TGTGCCTGGAGTGACCGTATTAGGCGGTACGAGCAGTACTTC. The encoded protein is CAWSDRIRRYEQYF.

The V call is TRBV2, the J call TRBJ1-1, with a possible D match to TRBD1 (6 bases). The CDR3 consists of 14 residues. Trimming took 6 bases from V and 4 from J, leaving 15 bases between them. Germline V gene lookup returns CDR1 SNHLY and CDR2 FYNNEI. This CDR3 reads CASRAEQGSTEAFF. CDR3 in DNA: TGTGCCAGCAGGGCGGAACAGGGTTCCACTGAAGCTTTCTTT.

This clonotype was seen many times. The gene calls are TRBV2 and TRBJ1-1, with a possible D match to TRBD1 (5 bases). Germline CDR1 and CDR2: SNHLY and FYNNEI. The CDR3 spans 13 residues. The germline V and J ends were trimmed by 6 bases and 11 bases, with 19 bases remaining between them. The CDR3 DNA reads TGTGCCAGCAGGCTAGATAGTCAGGGATACGCTTTCTTT. Protein: CASRLDSQGYAFF.

This clonotype was counted between two and nine times. This chain uses TRBV9 with TRBJ1-2; D may be TRBD1 (5 bases). Germline assignment: CDR1 SGDLS and CDR2 YYNGEE. The CDR3 is 13 amino acids. V was trimmed by 3 bases and J by 7 bases, leaving 13 bases between them. This CDR3 is CASSESGGLGYTF. CDR3 nucleotides: TGTGCCAGCAGCGAAAGTGGGGGTCTTGGCTACACCTTC.

V usage is TRBV12-3 or TRBV12-4 and J usage is TRBJ2-1; 9 positions match TRBD1. The length of the CDR3 is 15 residues. V shed 5 bases, J shed 5 bases, and the junction held 7 bases outside the gene matches. CDR3 region: CASSTGGATHNEQFF. As DNA, the CDR3 is TGTGCCAGCAGTACAGGGGGCGCGACTCACAATGAGCAGTTCTTC.

This clonotype was picked up many times. The chain uses TRBV6-6 and TRBJ2-7; 7 positions agree with TRBD1. The germline V gene encodes CDR1 MNHNY and CDR2 SVGAGI (reference sequence). This CDR3 has 16 amino acids. After removal of 8 bases from V and 0 bases from J, the junction contained 13 bases not matched to a gene. The CDR3 nucleotides are TGTGCCAGCGGCGGAAGGGGACAGTTAAGCTCCTACGAGCAGTACTTC. Its translation: CASGGRGQLSSYEQYF.